The sequence of this T cell receptor beta chain was determined in a study of Ad26.COV2.S vaccination and SARS-CoV-2 variants. Study-level background: Ad26.COV2.S given intramuscularly, once or twice 56 days apart. Study findings and constraints: Analyses that measured TCR breadth and depth may have underestimated total T cell responses.

The treatment is: approximately 18 received Ad26.COV2.S at low or high dose, single or two shots; about 5 received placebo; per-sample allocation not given. Sampling was done on day 63 after the first vaccine or placebo injection. Wuhan-strain SARS-CoV-2 spike was expressed by the Ad26 vector that made up the vaccine. CDR1 is SGHNT, CDR2 YYREEE, per germline (reference sequence). Trimming pared 0 bases from V and 4 bases from J, leaving 8 bases between. The CDR3 length is 14 residues. This clone appeared a single time. Its specificity is not known. The same CDR3 also results from other DNA sequences found in this sample. TCRdb's table, derived via immunoSEQ multiplex PCR, lists solely in-frame clones and lacks some. The sample has 350,000 to 450,000 clones, around 92% seen once.

The chain links TRBV5-4 to TRBJ1-5, with a tentative D call TRBD1 (5 bases). Sequencing was performed on peripheral blood, taken in a trial of Ad26.COV2.S vaccine versus placebo. This clonotype was sampled from a person aged 18-65 years who received the Ad26.COV2.S COVID-19 vaccine or a placebo. In DNA, the CDR3 is TGTGCCAGCAGCTTGGGGGGGTCAAATCAGCCCCAGCATTTT. Protein: CASSLGGSNQPQHF.